What follows are 20 T cell receptor beta chains derived from one specimen sequenced in a study of blood T cell repertoires in COVID-19. Sequencing was performed with immunoSEQ multiplex PCR; in TCRdb, only in-frame clones are kept and a portion is missing. The sample contains around 40,000 clones, around 80% of which appear only once. Source material: peripheral blood. The receptors here all came from a man older than 75 with active or convalescent COVID-19.

The rearrangement links TRBV7-8 to TRBJ2-1, with TRBD2 identical over 11 bases. Germline V gene data show CDR1 as SGHVS and CDR2 as FQNEAQ. V dropped 5 bases and J dropped 3; count of bases not matched to a gene: 15. The CDR3 extends over 19 amino acids. The CDR3 DNA follows: TGTGCCAGCAGCCCCACCGCGACTAGCGGGACGGCTGTCTACAATGAGCAGTTCTTC. It encodes CASSPTATSGTAVYNEQFF.

The CDR3: CASSLVLAAKETQYF. CDR3 coding DNA: TGTGCCAGCAGTTTAGTACTAGCGGCTAAAGAGACCCAGTACTTC. V usage is TRBV28 and J usage is TRBJ2-5, with 8 bases lining up with TRBD2. V was pared by 2 bases and J by 3 bases, with 5 bases of the junction left unmatched. Germline V gene data show CDR1 as MDHEN and CDR2 as SYDVKM. This CDR3 has 15 amino acids.

The chain carries TRBV4-1 and TRBJ2-1, with TRBD2 matching 7 bases. CDR1 is MGHRA, CDR2 YSYEKL, per germline. The V segment lost 2 bases and the J segment 0 bases; nucleotides outside the gene matches: 4. This CDR3 is built from 16 residues. The CDR3 loop is CASSQPKRGSYNEQFF. The CDR3 bases are TGCGCCAGCAGCCAACCAAAGCGGGGCTCCTACAATGAGCAGTTCTTC.

J is TRBJ2-1 and V is TRBV12-5; 8 nucleotides agree with TRBD2. V dropped 4 bases and J dropped 8; count of bases not matched to a gene: 4. The CDR3 runs 13 residues. The germline V gene has CDR1 LGHNT and CDR2 FRNRAP. CDR3 DNA sequence: TGTGCTAGTGGTTCGACTAGCGACTATGAGCAGTTCTTC. Amino acid sequence: CASGSTSDYEQFF.

The chain has TRBV14 and TRBJ2-1; TRBD2 aligns across 8 bases. Trimming cost V 4 bases and J 6 bases; bases outside gene matches: 14. CDR1 and CDR2 from the germline V gene are SGHDN and FVKESK. The CDR3 totals 17 residues. The CDR3 DNA is TGTGCCAGCAGCCGAGCCGGGACTAGTCAGGTGGGCAATGAGCAGTTCTTC. It encodes CASSRAGTSQVGNEQFF.

The gene calls are TRBV3-1 (or the pseudogene TRBV3-2) and TRBJ2-4, with TRBD1 identical over 8 bases. Germline CDR1 reads LGHDT; CDR2 reads YNNKEL (reference sequence). The V gene end was trimmed by 2 bases and the J gene end by 7 bases; junction bases not matched to a gene: 4. The CDR3 has 14 amino acids. The DNA of the CDR3 is TGTGCCAGCAGCCAAAGGACAGGGATCAACATTCAGTACTTC. Encoded protein: CASSQRTGINIQYF.

This clone has more than one count but fewer than ten. V is TRBV4-2 and J is TRBJ2-5; 8 nucleotides line up with TRBD2. Germline V lookup: CDR1 LGHNA, CDR2 YNFKEQ. The CDR3 covers 18 residues. Trimming cost V 0 bases and J 5 bases; bases outside gene matches: 14. CDR3: CASSQDETSVEVGETQYF. The CDR3 DNA sequence: TGTGCCAGCAGCCAAGATGAGACTAGCGTAGAAGTCGGGGAGACCCAGTACTTC.

The sample holds a few counts of this clone. This chain connects TRBV6-5 to TRBJ2-1, with 8 bases that match TRBD2. Germline V gene lookup returns CDR1 MNHEY and CDR2 SVGAGI. V trimming: 6 bases; J trimming: 4 bases; junction bases outside the gene matches: 8. The CDR3 sequence is 15 residues long. This CDR3 is CASRGAGAQYNEQFF. CDR3 nucleotide sequence: TGTGCCAGCAGAGGAGCGGGGGCCCAATACAATGAGCAGTTCTTC.

This rearrangement joins TRBV5-1 to TRBJ2-1; 7 bases match TRBD2. V lost 5 bases, J lost 7 bases, and 21 bases stayed unmatched. CDR1 and CDR2 (germline): SGHRS, YFSETQ. The CDR3 spans 18 residues. CDR3 region: CASRFLPNLGRAGNEQFF. CDR3 DNA: TGCGCCAGCAGGTTCCTCCCCAACCTAGGGAGGGCGGGGAATGAGCAGTTCTTC.

This clone was observed a handful of times. The V call is TRBV4-1, the J call TRBJ1-1; the match to TRBD1 covers 8 bases. The CDR3 has 13 amino acids. The trim removed 4 bases at V and 9 bases at J, leaving 7 bases unmatched. Germline CDR1 MGHRA, CDR2 YSYEKL. CDR3 DNA sequence: TGCGCCAGCAGCCCGTCTAGACAGGGGCAAGCTTTCTTT. Translated: CASSPSRQGQAFF.

This clone came up a few times. The chain couples TRBV5-5 to TRBJ2-7; weak D call: TRBD2 (5 bases). This CDR3 is 13 amino acids long. Trimming cost V 2 bases and J 6 bases, with 12 bases left between them. Germline V gene sequence: CDR1 SGHKS, CDR2 YYEKEE (reference sequence). CDR3 coding DNA: TGTGCCAGCAGCTTAGACCCAGGACTCGAGCAGTACTTC. Amino acid sequence: CASSLDPGLEQYF.

The rearrangement joins TRBV14 to TRBJ1-2, with D perhaps TRBD1 (5 bases). There are 17 residues in the CDR3. Trimming took off 0 bases at V and 3 bases at J, with 17 bases between the two ends. CDR1 is SGHDN, CDR2 FVKESK, per germline. CDR3 DNA: TGTGCCAGCAGCCAAGATGGTGGGGCTGCGGCGTACTATGGCTACACCTTC. Translation: CASSQDGGAAAYYGYTF.

The V gene is TRBV19, the J gene TRBJ2-1; 7 bases line up with TRBD2. Trimming at V came to 4 bases and at J to 4 bases, leaving 4 bases not matched to a gene. The CDR3 runs to 14 residues. Germline V gene data show CDR1 as LNHDA and CDR2 as SQIVND (reference sequence). The CDR3: CASSTWGGYNEQFF. Here the CDR3 DNA reads TGTGCCAGTAGTACTTGGGGGGGTTACAATGAGCAGTTCTTC. The variable domain in full, with the rest retrieved from reference TRBV19 and TRBJ2-1, is DGGITQSPKYLFRKEGQNVTLSCEQNLNHDAMYWYRQDPGQGLRLIYYSQIVNDFQKGDIAEGYSVSREKKESFPLTVTSAQKNPTAFYLCASSTWGGYNEQFFGPGTRLTVL.

CDR3 sequence: CASRGDTSYEQYF. CDR3 nucleotide sequence: TGTGCCAGCAGGGGGGACACCTCCTACGAGCAGTACTTC. The genes are TRBV28 and TRBJ2-7, with D possibly matching TRBD1 (6 bases). Trimming shortened V by 6 bases and J by 0 bases, and 9 bases separated the two germline ends. The CDR3 has 13 amino acids. Germline V gene sequence: CDR1 MDHEN, CDR2 SYDVKM.

This rearrangement joins TRBV4-3 to TRBJ1-1, with D possibly being TRBD1 (6 bases). CDR3 size: 16 residues. The germline V gene encodes CDR1 LGHNA and CDR2 YSLEER. The germline V and J ends were trimmed by 7 bases and 0 bases, with 18 bases remaining between them. The CDR3 here is CASTSGVASLNTEAFF. The CDR3 DNA sequence: TGCGCCAGCACCTCAGGGGTGGCTTCCTTGAACACTGAAGCTTTCTTT.

The chain joins TRBV7-9 to TRBJ1-4; a possible D gene is TRBD1 (5 bases). The CDR3 loop spans 14 amino acids. Germline V gene lookup returns CDR1 SEHNR and CDR2 FQNEAQ (reference sequence). V was pared by 1 base and J by 7 bases, with 10 bases between. CDR3 DNA: TGTGCCAGCAGCTTAGTAGGGGAGGGTGAAAAACTGTTTTTT. Its translation: CASSLVGEGEKLFF.

This rearrangement joins TRBV4-2 to TRBJ1-3; 7 nucleotides align to TRBD1. Germline V gene sequence: CDR1 LGHNA, CDR2 YNFKEQ. The V gene end was trimmed by 4 bases and the J gene end by 0 bases; junction bases not matched to a gene: 6. The CDR3 extends over 16 amino acids. DNA of the CDR3: TGTGCCAGCAGCCCTAGGGGGCCGGACTCTGGAAACACCATATATTTT. This sequence encodes CASSPRGPDSGNTIYF.

The V gene is TRBV7-6, the J gene TRBJ2-2, with TRBD1 matching over 9 bases. CDR1 is SGHVS, CDR2 FNYEAQ, per germline. This CDR3 is 16 amino acids long. Trimming took 3 bases from V and 5 from J; bases not matched to a gene: 7. The CDR3 coding sequence is TGTGCCAGCAGCTTTGAGGGACAGGGAGGGACCGGGGAGCTGTTTTTT. It translates to CASSFEGQGGTGELFF.

The rearrangement joins TRBV7-8 to TRBJ2-7, with TRBD1 matching over 8 bases. Germline V gene data show CDR1 as SGHVS and CDR2 as FQNEAQ. Losses at the gene ends were 5 bases for V and 6 bases for J; bases not matched to a gene: 6. The CDR3 has 13 amino acids. CDR3: CASSRTGTVEQYF. As DNA, the CDR3 is TGTGCCAGCAGCCGGACAGGGACAGTCGAGCAGTACTTC. The variable domain in full, with the rest retrieved from reference TRBV7-8 and TRBJ2-7, is GAGVSQSPRYKVAKRGQDVALRCDPISGHVSLFWYQQALGQGPEFLTYFQNEAQLDKSGLPSDRFFAERPEGSVSTLKIQRTQQEDSAVYLCASSRTGTVEQYFGPGTRLTVT.

CDR3: CASSYGGGQVGSPLHF. The CDR3 DNA sequence: TGTGCCAGCAGCTATGGGGGGGGGCAGGTCGGTTCACCCCTCCACTTT. The rearrangement uses TRBV11-2 and TRBJ1-6; tentatively, D is TRBD1 (6 bases). Germline V gives CDR1 SGHAT, CDR2 FQNNGV. This CDR3 has 16 residues. Trimming removed 4 bases from V and 9 bases from J, with 19 bases in between.